The clone carrying this T cell receptor (beta chain) was detected a few times. The sample comes from a study of identical twins. Germline CDR1 is SGHDT and CDR2 is YYEEEE. Between the trimmed V and J ends, which lost 4 bases and 1 base, there was a span of 20 bases. The CDR3 has 17 amino acids. TCRdb itself ran the 5' RACE reads through MiXCR, one entry per CDR3 protein. The data hold about 340,000 distinct CDR3 sequences, with 9% observed a single time. The sequence derives from a woman between 50 and 59 years old in good health. Specimen: naive T cells sorted from blood. The chain carries TRBV5-6 and TRBJ2-5; D uncertain. The CDR3 sequence is CASSVALRAFLQETQYF. DNA of the CDR3: TGTGCCAGCAGCGTTGCTCTCCGGGCATTCCTCCAAGAGACCCAGTACTTC.